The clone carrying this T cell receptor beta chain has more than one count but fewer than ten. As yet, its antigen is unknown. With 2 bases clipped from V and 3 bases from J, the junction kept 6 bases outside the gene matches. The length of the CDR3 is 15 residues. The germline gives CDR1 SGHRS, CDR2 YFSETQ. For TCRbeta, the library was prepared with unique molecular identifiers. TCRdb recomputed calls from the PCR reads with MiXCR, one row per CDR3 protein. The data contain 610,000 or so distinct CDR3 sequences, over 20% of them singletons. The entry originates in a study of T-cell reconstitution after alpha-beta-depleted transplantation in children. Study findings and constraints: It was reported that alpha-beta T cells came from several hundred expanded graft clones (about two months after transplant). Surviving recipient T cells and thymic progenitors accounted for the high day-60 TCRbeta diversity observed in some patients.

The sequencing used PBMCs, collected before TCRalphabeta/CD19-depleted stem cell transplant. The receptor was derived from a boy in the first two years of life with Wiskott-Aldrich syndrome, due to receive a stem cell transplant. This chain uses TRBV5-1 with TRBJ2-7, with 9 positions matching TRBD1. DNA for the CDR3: TGCGCCAGCAGCTTAACCGGGACAGGGTACTACGAGCAGTACTTC. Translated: CASSLTGTGYYEQYF.